The 11 T cell receptor beta chains in this list originate from one sample, sequenced in a study of T cell changes during pregnancy in multiple sclerosis (dated by TCRdb to the late 2010s). Library prep was done by the immunoSEQ multiplex PCR assay. TCRdb mirrors the immuneACCESS table, restricted to in-frame sequences. Some clones are absent from its copies; in checked studies, under half trace to an unresolved V gene, and the reason for the others is unknown. This sample has under 60,000 clones in its table, and about 90% of those were observed once. The biggest ten clones account for about 0.6% of the sample. The specimen comprised CD4+ T cells from peripheral blood mononuclear cells, sampled after pregnancy. The receptors were gathered from a female donor with multiple sclerosis, enrolled in a pregnancy study.

The genes are TRBV6-1 and TRBJ2-1; TRBD1 matches 7 bases. V lost 0 bases, J lost 6 bases, and 14 bases stayed unmatched. The CDR3 covers 18 residues. Germline CDR1 is MNHNS and CDR2 is SASEGT. The CDR3 reads CASSEAGPYGTASNEQFF. The DNA for the CDR3 is TGTGCCAGCAGTGAAGCTGGACCTTACGGGACAGCCTCCAATGAGCAGTTCTTC.

The chain combines TRBV15 with TRBJ2-1; TRBD2 aligns across 8 bases. The CDR3 spans 16 residues. The germline gives CDR1 LNHNV, CDR2 YYDKDF (reference sequence). V lost 3 bases to trimming and J lost 3 bases; unmatched junction nucleotides: 7. The CDR3 here is CATSRELAGLYNEQFF. The CDR3 DNA follows: TGTGCCACCAGCAGGGAGTTAGCGGGACTCTACAATGAGCAGTTCTTC.

The V gene is TRBV6-4, the J gene TRBJ1-5; a possible D gene is TRBD1 (6 bases). There are 14 residues in the CDR3. The V gene's germline CDR1 is MRHNA and CDR2 SNTAGT. V was trimmed by 3 bases and J by 5 bases, leaving 11 bases between them. The CDR3 protein is CASSETGLDQPQHF. The CDR3 DNA sequence: TGTGCCAGCAGTGAAACAGGGCTGGATCAGCCCCAGCATTTT.

The genes are TRBV14 and TRBJ2-1; TRBD2 aligns across 7 bases. Looked up from germline, CDR1 is SGHDN and CDR2 is FVKESK. This CDR3 is 16 amino acids long. Trimming took 0 bases from V and 7 from J; bases not matched to a gene: 9. In nucleotides, the CDR3 is TGTGCCAGCAGCCAAGATAACGGGAGGATTGGGAATGAGCAGTTCTTC. Amino acid sequence: CASSQDNGRIGNEQFF.

The gene calls are TRBV18 and TRBJ1-2; 7 nucleotides agree with TRBD1. The CDR3 loop spans 13 amino acids. Germline trimming cut 4 bases from V and 8 bases from J; bases unmatched to any gene: 7. Germline assignment: CDR1 KGHSH and CDR2 LQKENI. Here the CDR3 reads CASSLGTVNGYTF. For the CDR3, the DNA is TGTGCCAGCTCACTTGGGACAGTCAACGGCTACACCTTC. Variable domain in full (rest from reference TRBV18 and TRBJ1-2): NAGVMQNPRHLVRRRGQEARLRCSPMKGHSHVYWYRQLPEEGLKFMVYLQKENIIDESGMPKERFSAEFPKEGPSILRIQQVVRGDSAAYFCASSLGTVNGYTFGSGTRLTVV.

J is TRBJ2-3 and V is TRBV9; 12 positions agree with TRBD2. The CDR3 covers 21 residues. Germline V gene sequence: CDR1 SGDLS, CDR2 YYNGEE. V was pared by 3 bases and J by 0 bases, with 17 bases of the junction left unmatched. The CDR3 reads CASSAVRVLAGGGPSTDTQYF. The CDR3 DNA is TGTGCCAGCAGCGCAGTTCGGGTACTAGCGGGAGGAGGACCTAGCACAGATACGCAGTATTTT.

This clone was picked up one time. The chain is built from TRBV4-3 and TRBJ2-1; 14 bases match TRBD2. V shed 2 bases and J 7 bases; nucleotides not matched to a gene: 16. CDR3 size: 20 residues. Germline V gene lookup returns CDR1 LGHNA and CDR2 YSLEER. CDR3 sequence (DNA): TGCGCCAGCAGCCAAATAAACACCCTGGGGACTAGCGGGAGAGGTAATGAGCAGTTCTTC. It is translated as CASSQINTLGTSGRGNEQFF.

This chain uses TRBV6-1 with TRBJ2-2; TRBD1 is a possible D gene (5 bases). CDR3 length: 15 residues. With 9 bases removed from V and 7 bases from J, the gap between germline ends came to 21 bases. The germline V gene has CDR1 MNHNS and CDR2 SASEGT. CDR3 coding DNA: TGTGCCAGTGGATCTTCTGGTGGCAGGGACGGGGAGCTGTTTTTT. It translates to CASGSSGGRDGELFF.

The V and J genes are TRBV15 and TRBJ2-1; the D gene is possibly TRBD2 (6 bases). Trimming cost V 1 base and J 0 bases, with 10 bases left between them. This CDR3 has 16 residues. Germline CDR1 reads LNHNV; CDR2 reads YYDKDF (reference sequence). This CDR3 reads CATSRVAGSSYNEQFF. The CDR3 DNA follows: TGTGCCACCAGCAGAGTTGCGGGGAGCTCCTACAATGAGCAGTTCTTC.

The rearrangement links TRBV9 to TRBJ1-2; 9 bases are shared with TRBD1. V shed 0 bases and J 4 bases; nucleotides not matched to a gene: 7. The CDR3 has 16 residues. CDR1 and CDR2 from the germline V gene are SGDLS and YYNGEE. CDR3 nucleotide sequence: TGTGCCAGCAGCGTAGGGACAGGGGCGAAAAGCTATGGCTACACCTTC. Its protein is CASSVGTGAKSYGYTF.

The chain carries TRBV5-4 and TRBJ1-4; D may be TRBD1 (6 bases). V lost 0 bases and J 5 bases, leaving 11 bases between the germline ends. Germline CDR1 is SGHNT and CDR2 is YYREEE (reference sequence). The CDR3 sequence is 15 residues long. CDR3 protein: CASSLAGARNEKLFF. The CDR3 region has the DNA TGTGCCAGCAGCTTGGCAGGGGCTAGGAATGAAAAACTGTTTTTT.